The clone carrying this T cell receptor beta chain was observed at least ten times. This sample was included in a study of identical twins. cDNA carried unique molecular identifiers, and a universal primer site was added by template switching. MiXCR was run by TCRdb on the 5' RACE reads, yielding one entry per CDR3 protein. The sample records about 810,000 distinct CDR3 sequences, around 12% being singletons. These data were also filed under a second study, of yellow fever vaccine responses in identical twins.

The source material was PBMCs. The receptor comes from a woman in her late teens or twenties in good health.

The CDR3 region is CASSPLAGGFPYEQYF. The CDR3 nucleotides read TGTGCCAGCTCACCGCTAGCGGGAGGATTCCCCTACGAGCAGTACTTC. The genes are TRBV18 and TRBJ2-7; 11 nucleotides match TRBD2. Germline CDR1 is KGHSH and CDR2 is LQKENI. With 3 bases clipped from V and 2 bases from J, the junction kept 6 bases outside the gene matches. This CDR3 is built from 16 residues.